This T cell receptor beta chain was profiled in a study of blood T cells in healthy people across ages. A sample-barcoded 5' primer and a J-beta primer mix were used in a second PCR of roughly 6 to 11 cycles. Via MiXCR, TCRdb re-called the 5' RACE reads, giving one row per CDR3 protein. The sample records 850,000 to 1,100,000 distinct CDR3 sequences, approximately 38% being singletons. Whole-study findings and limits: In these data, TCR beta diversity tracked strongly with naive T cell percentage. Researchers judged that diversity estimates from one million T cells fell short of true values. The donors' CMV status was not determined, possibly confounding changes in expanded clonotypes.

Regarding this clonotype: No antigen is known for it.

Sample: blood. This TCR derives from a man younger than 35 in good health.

This chain's CDR3 is CSARDGAEQYF. CDR3 sequence (DNA): TGCAGTGCTAGAGACGGGGCGGAGCAGTACTTC. J is TRBJ2-5 and V is TRBV20-1; D is possibly TRBD1 or TRBD2 (5 bases each). The V and J ends lost 0 bases and 11 bases respectively, with 10 bases between them. This CDR3 has 11 residues. The V gene's germline CDR1 is DFQATT and CDR2 SNEGSKA (reference sequence).